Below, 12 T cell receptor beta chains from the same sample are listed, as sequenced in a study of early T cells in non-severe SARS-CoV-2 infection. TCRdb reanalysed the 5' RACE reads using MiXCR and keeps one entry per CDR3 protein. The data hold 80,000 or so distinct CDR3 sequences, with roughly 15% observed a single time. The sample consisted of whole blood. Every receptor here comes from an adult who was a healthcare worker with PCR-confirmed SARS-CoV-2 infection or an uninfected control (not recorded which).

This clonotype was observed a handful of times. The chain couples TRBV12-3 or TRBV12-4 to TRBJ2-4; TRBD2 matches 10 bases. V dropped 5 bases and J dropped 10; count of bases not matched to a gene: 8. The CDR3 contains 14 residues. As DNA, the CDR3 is TGTGCCAGCAGTCCCGGGACTAGCGCAGGGATTCAGTACTTC. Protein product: CASSPGTSAGIQYF.

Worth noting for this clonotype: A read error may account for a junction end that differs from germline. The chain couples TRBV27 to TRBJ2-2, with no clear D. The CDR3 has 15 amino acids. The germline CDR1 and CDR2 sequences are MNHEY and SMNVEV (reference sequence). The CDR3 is CASSLLGSKTGELFF. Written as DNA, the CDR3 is TGTGCCAGCAGTTTACTGGGGTCGAAGACCGGGGAGCTGTTTTTT.

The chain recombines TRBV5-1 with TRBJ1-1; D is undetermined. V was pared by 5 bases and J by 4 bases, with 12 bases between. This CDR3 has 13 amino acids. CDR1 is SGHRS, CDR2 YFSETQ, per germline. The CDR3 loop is CASRHTGGTEAFF. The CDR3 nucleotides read TGCGCCAGCAGACATACGGGAGGCACTGAAGCTTTCTTT.

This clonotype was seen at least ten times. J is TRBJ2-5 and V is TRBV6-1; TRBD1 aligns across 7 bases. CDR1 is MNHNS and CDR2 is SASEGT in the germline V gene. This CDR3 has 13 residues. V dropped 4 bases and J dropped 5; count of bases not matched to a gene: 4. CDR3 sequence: CASSGQGRETQYF. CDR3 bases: TGTGCCAGCAGTGGACAGGGCCGTGAGACCCAGTACTTC.

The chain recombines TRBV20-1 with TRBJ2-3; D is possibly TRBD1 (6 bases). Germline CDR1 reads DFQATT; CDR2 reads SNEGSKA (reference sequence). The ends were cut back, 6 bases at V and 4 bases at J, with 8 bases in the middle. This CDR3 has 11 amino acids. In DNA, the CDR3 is TGCAGTGCACCAGGGGCAGATACGCAGTATTTT. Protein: CSAPGADTQYF.

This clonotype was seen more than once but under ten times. Here the CDR3 reads CASWGPYSGNTIYF. In nucleotides, the CDR3 is TGTGCCAGCTGGGGGCCTTACTCTGGAAACACCATATATTTT. This sequence joins TRBV6-5 and TRBJ1-3, with D perhaps TRBD1 (6 bases). This CDR3 region has 14 residues. Per the germline V gene, CDR1 is MNHEY and CDR2 is SVGAGI. Trimming pared 8 bases from V and 0 bases from J, leaving 11 bases between.

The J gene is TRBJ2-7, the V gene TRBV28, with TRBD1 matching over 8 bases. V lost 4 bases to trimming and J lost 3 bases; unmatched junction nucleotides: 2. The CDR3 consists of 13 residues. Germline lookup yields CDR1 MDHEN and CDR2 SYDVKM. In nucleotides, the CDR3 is TGTGCCAGCAGTTCAGGGGGCGGCTACGAGCAGTACTTC. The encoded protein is CASSSGGGYEQYF. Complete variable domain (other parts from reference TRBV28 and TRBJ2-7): DVKVTQSSRYLVKRTGEKVFLECVQDMDHENMFWYRQDPGLGLRLIYFSYDVKMKEKGDIPEGYSVSREKKERFSLILESASTNQTSMYLCASSSGGGYEQYFGPGTRLTVT.

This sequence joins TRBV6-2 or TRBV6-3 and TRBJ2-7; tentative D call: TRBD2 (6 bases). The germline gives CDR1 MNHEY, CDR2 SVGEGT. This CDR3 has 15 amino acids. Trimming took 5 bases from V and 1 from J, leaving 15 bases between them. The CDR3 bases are TGTGCCAGCAGTCACCCGGACGGGAGATCCTACGAGCAGTACTTC. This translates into CASSHPDGRSYEQYF.

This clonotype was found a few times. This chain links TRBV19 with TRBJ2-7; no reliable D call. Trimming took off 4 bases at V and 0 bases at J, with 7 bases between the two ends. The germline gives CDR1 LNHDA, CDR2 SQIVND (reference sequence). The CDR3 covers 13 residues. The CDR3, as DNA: TGTGCCAGTAGTACGACACTCTCCTACGAGCAGTACTTC. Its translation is CASSTTLSYEQYF.

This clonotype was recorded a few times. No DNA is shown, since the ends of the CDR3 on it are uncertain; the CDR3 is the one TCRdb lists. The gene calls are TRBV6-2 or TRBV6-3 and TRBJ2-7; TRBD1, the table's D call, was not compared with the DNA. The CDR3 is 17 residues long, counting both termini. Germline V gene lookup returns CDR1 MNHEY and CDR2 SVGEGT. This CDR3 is CASSPWGAGTLDTAGVF.

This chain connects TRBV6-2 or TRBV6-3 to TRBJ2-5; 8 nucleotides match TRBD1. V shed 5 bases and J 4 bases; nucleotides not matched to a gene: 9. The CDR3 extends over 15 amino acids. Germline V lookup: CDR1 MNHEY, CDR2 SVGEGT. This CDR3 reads CASSPRQGSPETQYF. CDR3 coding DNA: TGTGCCAGCAGTCCGCGACAGGGGTCACCAGAGACCCAGTACTTC.

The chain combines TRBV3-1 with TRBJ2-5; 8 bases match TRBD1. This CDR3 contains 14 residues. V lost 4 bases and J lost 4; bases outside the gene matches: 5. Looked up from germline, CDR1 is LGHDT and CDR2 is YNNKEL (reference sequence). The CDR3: CASSLRTGPETQYF. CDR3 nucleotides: TGTGCCAGCAGCCTCCGGACAGGGCCAGAGACCCAGTACTTC.